A selection of T cell receptor beta chains follows, all from one sample in a study of T cell responses to AZD1222 COVID-19 vaccine. The data were produced by immunoSEQ multiplex PCR, yet TCRdb's version contains in-frame clones alone and is incomplete. This sample has some 120,000 clones, with 70% to 90% found just once. The source material was peripheral blood, sampled on day 0 of AZD1222 vaccination. The receptors come from an adult in good health. Each CDR3 is given with its conserved first and last residue. Fields, in order: CDR3 protein, CDR3 DNA, V gene, clone size, D gene, J gene. A D gene is named only where the DNA matches it firmly. Rows may omit the clone size; those that give it use once, few, many or a size class.

cdr3_aa: CAWSVLGRTDNSPLHF
cdr3_nt: TGTGCCTGGAGTGTACTGGGGCGGACGGATAATTCACCCCTCCACTTT
v_call: TRBV30
clone_size: -
d_call: -
j_call: TRBJ1-6

cdr3_aa: CASSLAGPGNTEAFF
cdr3_nt: TGCGCCAGCAGCTTGGCGGGACCCGGGAACACTGAAGCTTTCTTT
v_call: TRBV5-1
clone_size: -
d_call: -
j_call: TRBJ1-1

cdr3_aa: CASSLNSYEQYF
cdr3_nt: TGTGCCAGCAGCTTGAATTCCTACGAGCAGTACTTC
v_call: TRBV5-4
clone_size: -
d_call: -
j_call: TRBJ2-7

cdr3_aa: CASSSRPSYEQYF
cdr3_nt: TGTGCCAGCAGCTCCAGACCCAGCTACGAGCAGTACTTC
v_call: TRBV9
clone_size: -
d_call: -
j_call: TRBJ2-7

cdr3_aa: CASSLNRREVLQETQYF
cdr3_nt: TGTGCCAGCAGCTTAAACCGGCGGGAGGTACTCCAAGAGACCCAGTACTTC
v_call: TRBV7-3
clone_size: -
d_call: TRBD2
j_call: TRBJ2-5

cdr3_aa: CASSLDLGEQYF
cdr3_nt: TGTGCCAGCAGCTTAGATTTGGGCGAGCAGTACTTC
v_call: TRBV7-9
clone_size: -
d_call: -
j_call: TRBJ2-7

cdr3_aa: CASRTDLYGYTF
cdr3_nt: TGTGCCAGCAGGACGGACCTGTATGGCTACACCTTC
v_call: TRBV2
clone_size: -
d_call: -
j_call: TRBJ1-2

cdr3_aa: CASSQDLGLFTDTQYF
cdr3_nt: TGTGCCAGCAGCCAAGATCTGGGACTGTTCACAGATACGCAGTATTTT
v_call: TRBV3-1/TRBV3-2
clone_size: -
d_call: -
j_call: TRBJ2-3

cdr3_aa: CASSQDDGGESPLHF
cdr3_nt: TGTGCCAGCAGCCAAGATGATGGGGGGGAGTCACCCCTCCACTTT
v_call: TRBV3-1/TRBV3-2
clone_size: -
d_call: -
j_call: TRBJ1-6

cdr3_aa: CASSLESGLSNQPQHF
cdr3_nt: TGTGCCAGCAGCTTAGAGTCAGGCCTAAGCAATCAGCCCCAGCATTTT
v_call: TRBV7-6
clone_size: -
d_call: -
j_call: TRBJ1-5

cdr3_aa: CASSPTGDQPQHF
cdr3_nt: TGTGCCAGCTCACCGACAGGGGACCAGCCCCAGCATTTT
v_call: TRBV18
clone_size: -
d_call: TRBD1
j_call: TRBJ1-5

cdr3_aa: CASSLDGYEETQYF
cdr3_nt: TGTGCCAGCAGCTTAGATGGCTACGAAGAGACCCAGTACTTC
v_call: TRBV7-9
clone_size: -
d_call: -
j_call: TRBJ2-5

cdr3_aa: CASSFGGLAGVRTYEQYF
cdr3_nt: TGTGCCAGCAGCTTTGGGGGGCTAGCGGGAGTACGAACCTACGAGCAGTACTTC
v_call: TRBV12-1
clone_size: -
d_call: -
j_call: TRBJ2-7

cdr3_aa: CASSRMSSSGNTIYF
cdr3_nt: TGTGCCAGCAGCCGAATGTCCAGCTCTGGAAACACCATATATTTT
v_call: TRBV16
clone_size: -
d_call: -
j_call: TRBJ1-3

cdr3_aa: CASNAQGDTEAFF
cdr3_nt: TGTGCCAGCAACGCACAGGGGGACACTGAAGCTTTCTTT
v_call: TRBV9
clone_size: few
d_call: TRBD1
j_call: TRBJ1-1

cdr3_aa: CASSHAGGGTEAFF
cdr3_nt: TGTGCCAGTAGTCACGCAGGGGGCGGCACTGAAGCTTTCTTT
v_call: TRBV19
clone_size: -
d_call: TRBD1
j_call: TRBJ1-1

cdr3_aa: CASSGGGRGQPQHF
cdr3_nt: TGTGCCAGCAGCGGGGGGGGCAGAGGTCAGCCCCAGCATTTT
v_call: TRBV7-9
clone_size: -
d_call: -
j_call: TRBJ1-5

cdr3_aa: CASSSRRDSPLHF
cdr3_nt: TGTGCCAGCAGCTCGCGGAGGGATTCACCCCTCCACTTT
v_call: TRBV3-1/TRBV3-2
clone_size: -
d_call: -
j_call: TRBJ1-6

cdr3_aa: CASSWGLAGSAYNEQFF
cdr3_nt: TGTGCCAGTAGCTGGGGGCTAGCGGGGTCCGCTTACAATGAGCAGTTCTTC
v_call: TRBV19
clone_size: -
d_call: TRBD2
j_call: TRBJ2-1

cdr3_aa: CASSKDGIGNTEAFF
cdr3_nt: TGCGCCAGCAGCAAAGACGGGATAGGGAACACTGAAGCTTTCTTT
v_call: TRBV5-1
clone_size: -
d_call: -
j_call: TRBJ1-1

cdr3_aa: CASSPRTSGGTYNEQFF
cdr3_nt: TGCGCCAGCAGCCCCCGGACTAGCGGGGGGACTTACAATGAGCAGTTCTTC
v_call: TRBV5-1
clone_size: -
d_call: TRBD2
j_call: TRBJ2-1

cdr3_aa: CATSRDGTGNNEQFF
cdr3_nt: TGTGCCACCAGCAGAGATGGGACAGGGAACAATGAGCAGTTCTTC
v_call: TRBV15
clone_size: -
d_call: TRBD1
j_call: TRBJ2-1

cdr3_aa: CSVAKGQHEQYF
cdr3_nt: TGCAGCGTCGCAAAGGGACAACACGAGCAGTACTTC
v_call: TRBV29-1
clone_size: -
d_call: -
j_call: TRBJ2-7

cdr3_aa: CASSPGTANTGELFF
cdr3_nt: TGTGCTAGCTCCCCCGGGACAGCGAACACCGGGGAGCTGTTTTTT
v_call: TRBV7-7
clone_size: -
d_call: TRBD1
j_call: TRBJ2-2

cdr3_aa: CASSPGQDYGYTF
cdr3_nt: TGTGCCAGCAGCCCAGGACAAGACTATGGCTACACCTTC
v_call: TRBV7-8
clone_size: -
d_call: -
j_call: TRBJ1-2

cdr3_aa: CASSFRDLYEQYF
cdr3_nt: TGTGCCAGCAGCTTCCGGGACTTATACGAGCAGTACTTC
v_call: TRBV11-2
clone_size: -
d_call: -
j_call: TRBJ2-7

cdr3_aa: CASRVTRDGYTF
cdr3_nt: TGTGCCAGCAGGGTAACAAGGGATGGCTACACCTTC
v_call: TRBV6-5
clone_size: -
d_call: -
j_call: TRBJ1-2

cdr3_aa: CAISGDRAIQDYGYTF
cdr3_nt: TGTGCCATCAGTGGAGACAGGGCAATCCAGGACTATGGCTACACCTTC
v_call: TRBV10-3
clone_size: -
d_call: TRBD1
j_call: TRBJ1-2

cdr3_aa: CASLATGFSGNTIYF
cdr3_nt: TGTGCCAGCCTCGCCACGGGATTCTCTGGAAACACCATATATTTT
v_call: TRBV6-5
clone_size: -
d_call: -
j_call: TRBJ1-3

cdr3_aa: CASSPRRSGRMNEQYF
cdr3_nt: TGTGCCAGCAGTCCTCGTCGTAGCGGGAGGATGAACGAGCAGTACTTC
v_call: TRBV28
clone_size: -
d_call: TRBD2
j_call: TRBJ2-7

cdr3_aa: CASSPVGRTSGYYEQYF
cdr3_nt: TGTGCCAGTAGTCCGGTAGGGCGGACTAGCGGATACTACGAGCAGTACTTC
v_call: TRBV19
clone_size: -
d_call: TRBD2
j_call: TRBJ2-7

cdr3_aa: CASSPVTAKPYEQYF
cdr3_nt: TGTGCCAGCTCACCAGTGACCGCAAAACCCTACGAGCAGTACTTC
v_call: TRBV18
clone_size: -
d_call: -
j_call: TRBJ2-7

cdr3_aa: CASSQEADRADGTGELFF
cdr3_nt: TGCGCCAGCAGCCAAGAAGCAGACAGGGCGGACGGCACCGGGGAGCTGTTTTTT
v_call: TRBV4-1
clone_size: few
d_call: TRBD1
j_call: TRBJ2-2

cdr3_aa: CASSLTVLSYNEQFF
cdr3_nt: TGTGCCAGCAGCTTGACTGTGCTCTCCTACAATGAGCAGTTCTTC
v_call: TRBV7-3
clone_size: -
d_call: -
j_call: TRBJ2-1

cdr3_aa: CASSPPGIYTDTQYF
cdr3_nt: TGTGCCAGTAGCCCCCCGGGAATCTACACAGATACGCAGTATTTT
v_call: TRBV19
clone_size: -
d_call: -
j_call: TRBJ2-3

cdr3_aa: CASSLSEQFF
cdr3_nt: TGTGCCAGCAGCCTGTCCGAGCAGTTCTTC
v_call: TRBV12-3/TRBV12-4
clone_size: -
d_call: -
j_call: TRBJ2-1

cdr3_aa: CASSGSGGASDTQYF
cdr3_nt: TGTGCCAGCAGCGGCAGCGGGGGGGCCTCGGATACGCAGTATTTT
v_call: TRBV9
clone_size: -
d_call: TRBD2
j_call: TRBJ2-3

cdr3_aa: CASSQGLAASYEQYF
cdr3_nt: TGCGCCAGCAGCCAAGGACTAGCGGCATCCTACGAGCAGTACTTC
v_call: TRBV4-3
clone_size: few
d_call: TRBD2
j_call: TRBJ2-7

cdr3_aa: CASSLGTWTVAYEQYF
cdr3_nt: TGTGCCAGCAGCTTAGGGACCTGGACAGTAGCCTACGAGCAGTACTTC
v_call: TRBV7-8
clone_size: -
d_call: -
j_call: TRBJ2-7

cdr3_aa: CASSISGLQETQYF
cdr3_nt: TGTGCCAGTAGTATTTCAGGGTTGCAAGAGACCCAGTACTTC
v_call: TRBV19
clone_size: -
d_call: -
j_call: TRBJ2-5

cdr3_aa: CASSYSGKVLLNEQYF
cdr3_nt: TGTGCCAGCAGTTACTCGGGTAAGGTATTGCTAAACGAGCAGTACTTC
v_call: TRBV6-5
clone_size: -
d_call: -
j_call: TRBJ2-7

cdr3_aa: CASSTPARGGDETQYF
cdr3_nt: TGTGCCAGCAGCACCCCAGCCAGGGGGGGGGACGAGACCCAGTACTTC
v_call: TRBV5-4
clone_size: -
d_call: -
j_call: TRBJ2-5

cdr3_aa: CASSERRGRTLNSPLHF
cdr3_nt: TGTGCCAGCAGTGAAAGGAGGGGACGGACTCTGAATTCACCCCTCCACTTT
v_call: TRBV6-1
clone_size: -
d_call: -
j_call: TRBJ1-6

cdr3_aa: CASTRTSIDNEQFF
cdr3_nt: TGTGCCAGCACCCGGACCTCCATCGACAATGAGCAGTTCTTC
v_call: TRBV7-3
clone_size: -
d_call: -
j_call: TRBJ2-1

cdr3_aa: CASSTVSGTGFSNQPQHF
cdr3_nt: TGTGCCAGTAGTACCGTTTCCGGGACGGGCTTTAGCAATCAGCCCCAGCATTTT
v_call: TRBV19
clone_size: few
d_call: -
j_call: TRBJ1-5

cdr3_aa: CASDRNTGELFF
cdr3_nt: TGTGCCAGCGACAGGAACACCGGGGAGCTGTTTTTT
v_call: TRBV25-1
clone_size: -
d_call: -
j_call: TRBJ2-2

cdr3_aa: CASSPQGPRNSPLHF
cdr3_nt: TGTGCCAGCAGTCCTCAGGGTCCACGGAATTCACCCCTCCACTTT
v_call: TRBV28
clone_size: -
d_call: -
j_call: TRBJ1-6

cdr3_aa: CASSRPGTARNEQFF
cdr3_nt: TGTGCCAGCAGTCGCCCAGGGACAGCACGGAATGAGCAGTTCTTC
v_call: TRBV7-8
clone_size: -
d_call: TRBD1
j_call: TRBJ2-1

cdr3_aa: CASSPNEGIGYGYTF
cdr3_nt: TGTGCCAGCAGCCCTAACGAGGGTATTGGCTATGGCTACACCTTC
v_call: TRBV28
clone_size: -
d_call: -
j_call: TRBJ1-2

cdr3_aa: CASSYGTGSEQYF
cdr3_nt: TGTGCCAGCTCTTACGGGACAGGGAGCGAGCAGTACTTC
v_call: TRBV27
clone_size: -
d_call: TRBD1
j_call: TRBJ2-7